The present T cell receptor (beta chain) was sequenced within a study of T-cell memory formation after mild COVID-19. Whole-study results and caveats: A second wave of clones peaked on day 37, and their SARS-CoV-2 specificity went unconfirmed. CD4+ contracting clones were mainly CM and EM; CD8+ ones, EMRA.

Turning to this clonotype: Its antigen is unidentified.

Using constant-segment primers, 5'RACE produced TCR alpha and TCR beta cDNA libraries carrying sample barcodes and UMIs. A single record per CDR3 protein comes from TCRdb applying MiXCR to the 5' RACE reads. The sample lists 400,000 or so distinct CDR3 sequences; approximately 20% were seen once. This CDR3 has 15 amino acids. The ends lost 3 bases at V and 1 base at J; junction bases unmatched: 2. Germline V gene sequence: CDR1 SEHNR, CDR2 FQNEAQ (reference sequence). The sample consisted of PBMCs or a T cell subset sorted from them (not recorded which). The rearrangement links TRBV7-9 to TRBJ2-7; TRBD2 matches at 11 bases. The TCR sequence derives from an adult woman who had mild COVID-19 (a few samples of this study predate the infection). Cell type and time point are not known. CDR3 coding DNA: TGTGCCAGCAGCTTTGTAGCGGGGGGGTCCTACGAGCAGTACTTC. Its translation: CASSFVAGGSYEQYF.